A selection of T cell receptor beta chains follows, all from one sample in a study of tumour-infiltrating T cells in Burkitt lymphoma. This table comes from immunoSEQ multiplex PCR, and its TCRdb copy is limited to in-frame clones, with some not included. The table lists tens of thousands of clones, roughly 31% of them singletons. The material sequenced was tumor tissue. The receptors were gathered from a human donor with Burkitt lymphoma. CDR3s include the opening cysteine and the closing phenylalanine or tryptophan. A D gene is named only where the DNA matches it firmly. The size of a clone is reported for some rows only, either as once, few or many, or as a class for expanded clones.

size: .; D: TRBD1; J: TRBJ1-5; V: TRBV7-2; CDR3: CASSLETGWDRNQPQHF; DNA: TGTGCCAGCAGCTTAGAGACAGGGTGGGACCGCAATCAGCCCCAGCATTTT
size: .; D: .; J: TRBJ1-5; V: TRBV19; CDR3: CATRKDVFSNQPQHF; DNA: TGTGCCACCCGAAAAGACGTTTTTTCTAATCAGCCCCAGCATTTT
size: .; D: .; J: TRBJ1-5; V: TRBV10-2; CDR3: CASSEMGGKDQPQHF; DNA: TGCGCCAGCAGTGAGATGGGGGGAAAGGATCAGCCCCAGCATTTT
size: .; D: TRBD2; J: TRBJ2-5; V: TRBV7-2; CDR3: CASSHGLAATGETQYF; DNA: TGTGCCAGCAGCCATGGACTAGCGGCCACTGGGGAGACCCAGTACTTC
size: once; D: TRBD2; J: TRBJ2-1; V: TRBV6-1; CDR3: CASTPGLIGEQFF; DNA: TGTGCCAGCACCCCGGGACTAATCGGGGAGCAGTTCTTC
size: .; D: .; J: TRBJ1-1; V: TRBV27; CDR3: CASSPAGSAEAFF; DNA: TGTGCCAGCAGTCCGGCGGGCTCGGCTGAAGCTTTCTTT
size: few; D: TRBD2; J: TRBJ2-1; V: TRBV29-1; CDR3: CSVGGGRYNEQFF; DNA: TGCAGCGTAGGCGGGGGGCGCTACAATGAGCAGTTCTTC
size: few; D: TRBD1; J: TRBJ1-2; V: TRBV4-3; CDR3: CASSQQGARGYTF; DNA: TGCGCCAGCAGCCAACAGGGGGCGAGAGGCTACACCTTC
size: .; D: TRBD2; J: TRBJ2-3; V: TRBV6-5; CDR3: CASTGAGAHTDTQYF; DNA: TGTGCCAGCACCGGAGCGGGGGCCCACACAGATACGCAGTATTTT
size: .; D: .; J: TRBJ1-3; V: TRBV18; CDR3: CASSPSQTNGLISGNTIYF; DNA: TGTGCCAGCTCACCGAGTCAAACGAACGGGTTGATCTCTGGAAACACCATATATTTT
size: .; D: .; J: TRBJ1-5; V: TRBV7-8; CDR3: CASSLTSNQPQHF; DNA: TGTGCCAGCAGCTTGACGAGCAATCAGCCCCAGCATTTT
size: few; D: .; J: TRBJ2-5; V: TRBV13; CDR3: CASSLVGTQYF; DNA: TGTGCCAGCAGCTTAGTGGGGACCCAGTACTTC
size: .; D: .; J: TRBJ2-6; V: TRBV18; CDR3: CASSPIPGQTTGANVLTF; DNA: TGTGCCAGCTCACCAATTCCGGGACAAACAACTGGGGCCAACGTCCTGACTTTC
size: .; D: TRBD1; J: TRBJ1-2; V: TRBV5-1; CDR3: CASSWEGAYGYTF; DNA: TGCGCCAGCAGCTGGGAGGGGGCTTATGGCTACACCTTC
size: few; D: .; J: TRBJ2-1; V: TRBV6-5; CDR3: CASSRRKVTEQFF; DNA: TGTGCCAGCAGTCGGAGGAAAGTCACTGAGCAGTTCTTC
size: .; D: .; J: TRBJ1-1; V: TRBV30; CDR3: CAWSVSYRDTEAFF; DNA: TGTGCCTGGAGTGTGAGCTACAGGGACACTGAAGCTTTCTTT
size: few; D: .; J: TRBJ2-1; V: TRBV19; CDR3: CASSQWTDLEQFF; DNA: TGTGCCAGTAGCCAATGGACTGACCTTGAGCAGTTCTTC
size: .; D: TRBD1; J: TRBJ2-5; V: TRBV5-1; CDR3: CASSLAGTGAEETQYF; DNA: TGCGCCAGCAGCTTGGCGGGTACAGGGGCCGAAGAGACCCAGTACTTC
size: few; D: .; J: TRBJ2-7; V: TRBV2; CDR3: CASSDGVNEQYF; DNA: TGTGCCAGCAGTGATGGGGTCAACGAGCAGTACTTC
size: .; D: .; J: TRBJ2-7; V: TRBV29-1; CDR3: CSVAGQFYEQYF; DNA: TGCAGCGTAGCGGGACAGTTCTACGAGCAGTACTTC
size: few; D: .; J: TRBJ2-7; V: TRBV10-3; CDR3: CAISPNTYEQYF; DNA: TGTGCCATCAGCCCCAATACCTACGAGCAGTACTTC